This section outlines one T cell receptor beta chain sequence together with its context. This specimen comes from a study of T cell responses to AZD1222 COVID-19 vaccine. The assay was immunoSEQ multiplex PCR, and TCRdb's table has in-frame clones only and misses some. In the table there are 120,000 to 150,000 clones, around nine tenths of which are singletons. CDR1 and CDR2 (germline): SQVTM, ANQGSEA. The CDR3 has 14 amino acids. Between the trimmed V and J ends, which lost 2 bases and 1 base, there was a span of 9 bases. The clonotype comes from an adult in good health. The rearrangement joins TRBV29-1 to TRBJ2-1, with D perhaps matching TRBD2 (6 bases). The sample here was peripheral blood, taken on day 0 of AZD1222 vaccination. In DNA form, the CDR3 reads TGCAGCGTTGAACCGAGCGGGTCCTACAATGAGCAGTTCTTC. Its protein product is CSVEPSGSYNEQFF.